This T cell receptor (beta chain) was documented in a study of blood T cell repertoires in COVID-19. Overall study context: PBMCs, B-cell-depleted T cells, or T cells were the source of the cDNA or gDNA that made up the material.

Libraries were prepared by immunoSEQ multiplex PCR; TCRdb keeps only in-frame clonotypes and omits some of them. The sample records roughly 160,000 clones, roughly 84% being singletons. V shed 9 bases, J shed 6 bases, and the junction held 4 bases outside the gene matches. CDR3 length: 12 residues. Germline values: CDR1 WNHNN, CDR2 SYGVQD (reference sequence). The sample was PBMCs or T cells enriched from blood (not recorded which). The rearrangement joins TRBV10-1 to TRBJ2-1; 8 bases are a match to TRBD1. The clonotype comes from a woman in her sixties who had recovered from COVID-19. CDR3 loop: CARQGVINEQFF. The CDR3 DNA is TGCGCCAGACAGGGGGTAATCAATGAGCAGTTCTTC.